This section outlines one TCR beta chain sequence together with its context. The assay was immunoSEQ multiplex PCR, and TCRdb's table has in-frame clones only and misses some. The data show around 110,000 clones, 93% seen once. The data are from a study of control samples from healthy donors and cancer patients. This CDR3 comprises 13 residues. The V end lost 4 bases, the J end lost 5 bases, and 8 bases lay between the germline ends. Germline CDR1 is SGHNT and CDR2 is YENEEA. This clonotype originated in a man in his thirties or forties in good health. The rearrangement links TRBV11-3 to TRBJ2-2; no clear D gene. Sequencing was carried out using blood. In DNA form, the CDR3 reads TGTGCCAGCAGCTCCTCTGATACCGGGGAGCTGTTTTTT. Translation gives CASSSSDTGELFF.